This T cell receptor (beta chain) was captured in a study of T cells after somatic rescue of genetic block. This table comes from immunoSEQ multiplex PCR, and its TCRdb copy is limited to in-frame clones, with some not included. The table lists over 95,000 clones, about nine tenths of them singletons, with approximately 1.5% in the top ten. The V end was cut by 0 bases, the J end by 10 bases, with 10 bases between. CDR1 and CDR2 (germline): ENHRY, SYGVKD. The CDR3 is 14 amino acids. This sequence was found in a woman younger than 30. Sequencing was performed on peripheral blood mononuclear cells (PBMCs). The V call is TRBV10-3, the J call TRBJ1-6, with D possibly being TRBD1 (6 bases). CDR3 in DNA: TGTGCCATCAGTGAGTCTACAGGGCTCTCACCCCTCCACTTT. This codes for CAISESTGLSPLHF.